This T cell receptor beta chain was sequenced during a study of response to subunit inactivated influenza vaccine. This CDR3 is 14 amino acids long. Trimming pared 5 bases from V and 5 bases from J, leaving 13 bases between. Germline-derived CDR1 and CDR2 are SEHNR and FQNEAQ (reference sequence). Turning to this clonotype: Its specificity is unknown.

Regarding the study as a whole: Authors suggested seasonal influenza vaccinations each recruit few new T cells.

One entry per CDR3 protein results from TCRdb running MiXCR on the RT-PCR reads. The sample includes around 570,000 distinct CDR3 sequences, approximately 10% of them seen just once. The same specimen was also included in a second study, on T cells expressing NK-cell markers. This second study notes: The cDNA for TCR beta came from 5'RACE template switching with UMIs. Sorted CD3+CD56+NKG2C+, CD3+CD56+NKG2C- and CD3+CD56-NKG2C+ T-cell subsets were beta-chain profiled. The study sequenced eight donors, seven HCMV-seropositive and one seronegative. The same clonotypes also predominated in the CD3+CD56-NKG2C+ fraction of a handful of donors.

Here the sequenced sample was PBMCs from blood, taken on the day of vaccination. This sequence joins TRBV7-9 and TRBJ2-1, with D possibly matching TRBD2 (6 bases). The source is a man aged 45-65 years who received an inactivated influenza vaccine. In DNA form, the CDR3 reads TGTGCCAGCAGCCCTAGGTGGAGGGACAATGAGCAGTTCTTC. This codes for CASSPRWRDNEQFF. Supplemented by reference TRBV7-9 and TRBJ2-1, the full variable domain reads DTGVSQNPRHKITKRGQNVTFRCDPISEHNRLYWYRQTLGQGPEFLTYFQNEAQLEKSRLLSDRFSAERPKGSFSTLEIQRTEQGDSAMYLCASSPRWRDNEQFFGPGTRLTVL.